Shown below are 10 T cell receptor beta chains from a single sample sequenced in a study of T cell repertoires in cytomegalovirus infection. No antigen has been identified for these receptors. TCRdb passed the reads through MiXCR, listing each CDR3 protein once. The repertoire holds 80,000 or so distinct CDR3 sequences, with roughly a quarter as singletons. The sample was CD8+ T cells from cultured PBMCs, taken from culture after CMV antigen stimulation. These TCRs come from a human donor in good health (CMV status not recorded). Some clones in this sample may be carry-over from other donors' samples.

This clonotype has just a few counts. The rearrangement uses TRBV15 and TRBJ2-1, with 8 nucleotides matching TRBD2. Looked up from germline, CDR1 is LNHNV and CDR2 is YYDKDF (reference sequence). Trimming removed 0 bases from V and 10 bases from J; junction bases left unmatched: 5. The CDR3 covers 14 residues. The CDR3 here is CATSREAGDGEQFF. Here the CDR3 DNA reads TGTGCCACCAGCAGAGAAGCGGGAGATGGCGAGCAGTTCTTC.

CDR3 in DNA: TGTGCCAGCAGCCTAGCCGGGACAGGGGTTGGGGGCCCCTATGGCTACACCTTC. Translating gives CASSLAGTGVGGPYGYTF. V is TRBV5-8 and J is TRBJ1-2; the match to TRBD1 covers 10 bases. Germline trimming cut 4 bases from V and 4 bases from J; bases unmatched to any gene: 16. The CDR3 covers 18 residues. Looked up from germline, CDR1 is SGHTS and CDR2 is YDEGEE.

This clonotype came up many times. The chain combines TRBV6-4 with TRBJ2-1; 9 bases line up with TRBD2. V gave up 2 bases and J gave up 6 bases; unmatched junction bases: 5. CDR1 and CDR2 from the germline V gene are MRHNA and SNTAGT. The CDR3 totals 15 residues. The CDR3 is CASSDGLAGPNEQFF. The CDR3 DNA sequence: TGTGCCAGCAGTGACGGGCTAGCGGGACCCAATGAGCAGTTCTTC.

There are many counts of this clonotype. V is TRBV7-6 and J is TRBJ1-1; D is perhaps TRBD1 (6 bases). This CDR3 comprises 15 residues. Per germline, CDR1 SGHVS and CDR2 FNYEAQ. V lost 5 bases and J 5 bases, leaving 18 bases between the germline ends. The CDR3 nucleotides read TGTGCCAGCAGCCCCCACGAGGGGGTAATTACTGAAGCTTTCTTT. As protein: CASSPHEGVITEAFF.

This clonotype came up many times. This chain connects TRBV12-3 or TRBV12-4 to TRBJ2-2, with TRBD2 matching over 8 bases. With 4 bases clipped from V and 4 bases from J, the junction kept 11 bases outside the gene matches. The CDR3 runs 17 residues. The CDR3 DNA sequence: TGTGCCAGCAGTTCTCCCGGGAGGGGGGGCTTCACCGGGGAGCTGTTTTTT. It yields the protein CASSSPGRGGFTGELFF.

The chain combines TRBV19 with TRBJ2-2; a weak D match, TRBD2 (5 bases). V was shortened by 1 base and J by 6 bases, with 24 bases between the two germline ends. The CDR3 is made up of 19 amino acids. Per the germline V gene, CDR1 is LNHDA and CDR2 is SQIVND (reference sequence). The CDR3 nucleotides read TGTGCCAGTAGTATAGGCCACCGGGGTACGGAAATAATCTCCGGGGAGCTGTTTTTT. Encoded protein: CASSIGHRGTEIISGELFF.

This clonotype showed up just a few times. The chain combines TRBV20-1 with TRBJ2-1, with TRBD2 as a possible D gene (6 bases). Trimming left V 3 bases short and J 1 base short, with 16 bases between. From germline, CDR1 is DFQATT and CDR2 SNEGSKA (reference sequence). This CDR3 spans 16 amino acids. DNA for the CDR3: TGCAGTGCTAGGCCAACTAGCCTCCGTTCCTACAATGAGCAGTTCTTC. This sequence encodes CSARPTSLRSYNEQFF.

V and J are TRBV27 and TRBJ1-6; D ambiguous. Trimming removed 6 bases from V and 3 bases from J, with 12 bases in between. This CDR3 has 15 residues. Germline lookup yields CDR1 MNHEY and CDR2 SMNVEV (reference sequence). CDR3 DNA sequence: TGTGCCAGCAGCCTCCGGGAAAACTATAATTCACCCCTCCACTTT. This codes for CASSLRENYNSPLHF.

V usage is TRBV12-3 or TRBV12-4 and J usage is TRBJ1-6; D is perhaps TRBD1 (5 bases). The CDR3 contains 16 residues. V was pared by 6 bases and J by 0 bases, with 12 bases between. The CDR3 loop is CASSDGHPSYNSPLHF. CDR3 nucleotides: TGTGCCAGCAGCGACGGACATCCCTCCTATAATTCACCCCTCCACTTT.

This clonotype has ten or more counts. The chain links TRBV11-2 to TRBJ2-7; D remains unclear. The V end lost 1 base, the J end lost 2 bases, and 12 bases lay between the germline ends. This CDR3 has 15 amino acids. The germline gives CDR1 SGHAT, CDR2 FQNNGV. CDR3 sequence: CASSLAAAVAYEQYF. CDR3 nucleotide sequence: TGTGCCAGCAGCTTAGCGGCTGCAGTCGCCTACGAGCAGTACTTC.